This T cell receptor beta chain was documented in a study of tumor-infiltrating lymphocytes in primary liver carcinoma. This clonotype was observed at least ten times. The antigen is not known. Overall study results and limits: Tumor samples exhibited a significantly greater top-250-clone fraction than blood samples (p = 0.039). Only about 7.5-24% of top clones were detected in all five tumor regions.

Without any cell sorting, about 19-31 mg of bulk tissue yielded co-extracted RNA and DNA. Starting material of roughly 0.45 ug total RNA yielded TCR beta cDNA via a constant-region primer. Employing slightly modified ARM-PCR, three nested multiplex PCR rounds were run, and these gave rise to the TCR beta libraries. The first two PCR rounds, around 10 cycles each, used TRBV1-TRBV30 forward primers and a C-beta reverse primer. One entry per CDR3 protein, called by TCRdb with MiXCR from the multiplex PCR reads. The table lists approximately 76,000 distinct CDR3 sequences, around 75% of them singletons. CDR3 length: 17 residues. Germline CDR1 and CDR2: SGHDT and YYEEEE. Trimming stripped 1 base from V and 3 bases from J, with 17 bases between.

Specimen: liver tumor tissue from sampling region 4. Subset defined: tumor region T4, right-lateral pole. This TCR derives from a woman aged 60-75 years with primary liver carcinoma and hepatitis B virus infection. This chain uses TRBV5-6 with TRBJ1-5; D gene unclear. CDR3 in DNA: TGTGCCAGCAGCTTGTGGAGAGGGCCTCAACCCAATCAGCCCCAGCATTTT. Protein: CASSLWRGPQPNQPQHF.